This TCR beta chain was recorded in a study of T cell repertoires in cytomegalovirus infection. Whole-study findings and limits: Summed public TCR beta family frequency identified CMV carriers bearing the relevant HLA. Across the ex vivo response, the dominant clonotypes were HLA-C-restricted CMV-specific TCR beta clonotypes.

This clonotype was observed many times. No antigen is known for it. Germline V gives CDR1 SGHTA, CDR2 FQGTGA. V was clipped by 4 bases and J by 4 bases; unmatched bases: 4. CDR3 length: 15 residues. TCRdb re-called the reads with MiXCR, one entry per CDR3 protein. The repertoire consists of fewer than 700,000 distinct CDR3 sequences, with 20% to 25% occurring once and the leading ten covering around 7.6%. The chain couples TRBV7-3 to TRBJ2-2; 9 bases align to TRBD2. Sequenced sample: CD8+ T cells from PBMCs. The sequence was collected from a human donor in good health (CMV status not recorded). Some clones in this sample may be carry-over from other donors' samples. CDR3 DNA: TGTGCCAGCAGCTCTCTAGCGGGGCCCACCGGGGAGCTGTTTTTT. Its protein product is CASSSLAGPTGELFF.